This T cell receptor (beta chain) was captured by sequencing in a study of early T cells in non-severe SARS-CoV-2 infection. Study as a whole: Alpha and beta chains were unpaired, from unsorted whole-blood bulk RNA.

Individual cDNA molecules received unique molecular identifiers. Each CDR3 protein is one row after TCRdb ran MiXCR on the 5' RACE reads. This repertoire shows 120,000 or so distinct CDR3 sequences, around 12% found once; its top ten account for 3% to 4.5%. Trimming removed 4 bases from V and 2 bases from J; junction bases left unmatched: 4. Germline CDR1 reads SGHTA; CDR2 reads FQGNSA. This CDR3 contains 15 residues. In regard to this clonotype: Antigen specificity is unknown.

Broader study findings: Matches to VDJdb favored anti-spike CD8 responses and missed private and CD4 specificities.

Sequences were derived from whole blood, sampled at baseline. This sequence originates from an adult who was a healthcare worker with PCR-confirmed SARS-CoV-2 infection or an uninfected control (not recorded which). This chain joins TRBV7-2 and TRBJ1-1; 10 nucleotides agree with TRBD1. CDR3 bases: TGTGCCAGCAGCTCGGGACAGGGGCGAAACACTGAAGCTTTCTTT. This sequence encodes CASSSGQGRNTEAFF.